A single sample gave rise to the 30 T cell receptor beta chains below, sequenced in a study of blood T cell repertoires in COVID-19. Here immunoSEQ multiplex PCR was the method, and the copy in TCRdb shows in-frame clones only, minus some. The table records about 100,000 clones, 85% to 90% of them present only once. The source material was peripheral blood. Receptors were obtained from a human donor in a cohort sampled during active COVID-19.

The chain carries TRBV2 and TRBJ2-5, with 7 bases fitting TRBD1. The CDR3 spans 15 residues. V trimming: 5 bases; J trimming: 0 bases; junction bases outside the gene matches: 6. Germline CDR1 is SNHLY and CDR2 is FYNNEI. CDR3 nucleotide sequence: TGTGCCAGCAGTTACAGGGGATCGTACCAAGAGACCCAGTACTTC. It specifies CASSYRGSYQETQYF.

The chain couples TRBV6-2 or TRBV6-3 to TRBJ2-2, with 11 bases that match TRBD2. V gave up 2 bases and J gave up 4 bases; unmatched junction bases: 9. Germline CDR1 is MNHEY and CDR2 is SVGEGT. This CDR3 region has 18 residues. CDR3 sequence reads: CASSYDGTSGPFTGELFF. CDR3 sequence (DNA): TGTGCCAGCAGTTACGACGGGACTAGCGGTCCGTTCACCGGGGAGCTGTTTTTT.

V usage is TRBV14 and J usage is TRBJ1-6, with 8 bases lining up with TRBD1. The CDR3 runs to 16 residues. Trimming cost V 4 bases and J 4 bases; bases outside gene matches: 6. Germline V gene sequence: CDR1 SGHDN, CDR2 FVKESK. The DNA for the CDR3 is TGTGCCAGCAGCCGACAGGGGACCCCGTATAATTCACCCCTCCACTTT. This encodes CASSRQGTPYNSPLHF.

The gene calls are TRBV3-1 (or the pseudogene TRBV3-2) and TRBJ1-1; D not resolved. Germline CDR1 reads LGHDT; CDR2 reads YNNKEL (reference sequence). The CDR3 runs to 16 residues. Deletions cut 3 bases from V and 2 bases from J, with 16 bases between. Written as DNA, the CDR3 is TGTGCCAGCAGCCAGGGTGGACTCCACCTTAACACTGAAGCTTTCTTT. Its translation: CASSQGGLHLNTEAFF.

The V gene is TRBV2, the J gene TRBJ1-1; no firm D call. Per the germline V gene, CDR1 is SNHLY and CDR2 is FYNNEI. The CDR3 is made up of 14 amino acids. Trimming cost V 2 bases and J 4 bases, with 11 bases left between them. The CDR3 here is CASSEYLSSTEAFF. The CDR3 DNA reads as TGTGCCAGCAGTGAATATCTTTCTAGCACTGAAGCTTTCTTT.

The chain employs TRBV18 and TRBJ1-5, with 9 nucleotides matching TRBD1. CDR1 is KGHSH and CDR2 is LQKENI in the germline V gene. The CDR3 is 17 residues long. The J segment lost 5 bases and the V segment lost 2 bases, leaving 10 bases of the junction unmatched. Here the CDR3 reads CASSPEGTGRGDQPQHF. DNA of the CDR3: TGTGCCAGCTCACCAGAGGGGACAGGGAGGGGGGATCAGCCCCAGCATTTT.

This clone was detected once. The chain links TRBV5-1 to TRBJ2-7, with TRBD2 matching 12 bases. Unmatched junction bases numbered 4, after V lost 0 bases and J lost 3 bases. Germline assignment: CDR1 SGHRS and CDR2 YFSETQ. CDR3 size: 16 residues. CDR3 bases: TGCGCCAGCAGCTTGGCGACTAGCGGGAGTCTCTACGAGCAGTACTTC. It specifies CASSLATSGSLYEQYF. Full variable domain (remainder filled in from reference TRBV5-1 and TRBJ2-7): KAGVTQTPRYLIKTRGQQVTLSCSPISGHRSVSWYQQTPGQGLQFLFEYFSETQRNKGNFPGRFSGRQFSNSRSEMNVSTLELGDSALYLCASSLATSGSLYEQYFGPGTRLTVT.

The rearrangement uses TRBV15 and TRBJ2-7; D gene uncertain. The germline V gene has CDR1 LNHNV and CDR2 YYDKDF (reference sequence). The CDR3 contains 13 residues. V lost 0 bases, J lost 2 bases, and 5 bases lay in between. The DNA for the CDR3 is TGTGCCACCAGCAGAGATATAACCTACGAGCAGTACTTC. The encoded protein is CATSRDITYEQYF. Together with reference TRBV15 and TRBJ2-7, the CDR3 gives the full variable domain: DAMVIQNPRYQVTQFGKPVTLSCSQTLNHNVMYWYQQKSSQAPKLLFHYYDKDFNNEADTPDNFQSRRPNTSFCFLDIRSPGLGDTAMYLCATSRDITYEQYFGPGTRLTVT.

V is TRBV14 and J is TRBJ2-7; 11 bases are a match to TRBD2. The CDR3 spans 17 residues. J gave up 6 bases and V 0 bases, and 10 bases lay outside the gene matches. Germline values: CDR1 SGHDN, CDR2 FVKESK. The CDR3, as DNA: TGTGCCAGCAGCCAAGAGGCTAGCGGGAGGCCGGGGCGCGAGCAGTACTTC. It translates to CASSQEASGRPGREQYF.

DNA of the CDR3: TGTGCCAGCAGTACGGGAGAAGACGAGCAGTACTTC. It translates to CASSTGEDEQYF. J is TRBJ2-7 and V is TRBV2, with TRBD2 as a possible D gene (6 bases). Germline CDR1 is SNHLY and CDR2 is FYNNEI. The CDR3 covers 12 residues. The ends were cut back, 5 bases at V and 5 bases at J, with 10 bases in the middle.

This rearrangement joins TRBV5-5 to TRBJ2-1, with 14 bases lining up with TRBD2. This CDR3 comprises 18 residues. The germline V gene has CDR1 SGHKS and CDR2 YYEKEE (reference sequence). With 0 bases clipped from V and 3 bases from J, the junction kept 5 bases outside the gene matches. In DNA form, the CDR3 reads TGTGCCAGCAGCTTGGCCCGGACTAGCGGGAGGAACTACAATGAGCAGTTCTTC. Translated: CASSLARTSGRNYNEQFF.

CDR3 in DNA: TGTGCCAGCAGTTTTGGCGCTAGCGGGAGTTTCACAGATACGCAGTATTTT. Its translation: CASSFGASGSFTDTQYF. The chain uses TRBV6-2 or TRBV6-3 and TRBJ2-3; the match to TRBD2 covers 10 bases. The CDR3 runs 17 residues. The germline V gene encodes CDR1 MNHEY and CDR2 SVGEGT. V lost 4 bases, J lost 2 bases, and 9 bases stayed unmatched.

The gene calls are TRBV3-1 (or the pseudogene TRBV3-2) and TRBJ1-6; D gene ambiguous. The CDR3 extends over 17 amino acids. The germline V gene has CDR1 LGHDT and CDR2 YNNKEL (reference sequence). V was pared by 3 bases and J by 6 bases, with 18 bases between. CDR3 in DNA: TGTGCCAGCAGCCATTCCCGGCAGGTCTTGGGTAATTCACCCCTCCACTTT. This encodes CASSHSRQVLGNSPLHF.

V and J are TRBV6-1 and TRBJ1-2, with no clear D. This CDR3 comprises 13 residues. Per germline, CDR1 MNHNS and CDR2 SASEGT. The V gene lost 1 base and the J gene lost 4 bases, with 7 bases spanning the gap. CDR3 bases: TGTGCCAGCAGTGAAGGGAGTAGCTATGGCTACACCTTC. It encodes CASSEGSSYGYTF.

The CDR3 coding sequence is TGTGCCACCAGTGATTTGGGGGACAGGGGTGAAGAGACCCAGTACTTC. This encodes CATSDLGDRGEETQYF. V and J are TRBV24-1 and TRBJ2-5, with 10 bases lining up with TRBD1. The J segment lost 3 bases and the V segment lost 0 bases, leaving 3 bases of the junction unmatched. CDR3 length: 16 residues. Germline V lookup: CDR1 KGHDR, CDR2 SFDVKD.

This clone was picked up one time. CDR3 nucleotides: TGTGCCAGCAGTTACGAGCGGGAGGGCCTCACAGATACGCAGTATTTT. This encodes CASSYEREGLTDTQYF. J is TRBJ2-3 and V is TRBV6-5; 10 bases map to TRBD2. V was pared by 2 bases and J by 2 bases, with 4 bases of the junction left unmatched. CDR1 and CDR2 (germline): MNHEY, SVGAGI. CDR3 length equals 16 residues.

This clone was counted a single time. The chain couples TRBV12-3 or TRBV12-4 to TRBJ1-1; D gene uncertain. This CDR3 comprises 12 residues. V shed 3 bases and J shed 6 bases, with 8 bases lying between them. The CDR3 DNA sequence: TGTGCCAGCAGTTTCATTGGAGCTGAAGCTTTCTTT. This encodes CASSFIGAEAFF.

The chain uses TRBV29-1 and TRBJ2-7; weak D call: TRBD1 (6 bases). The germline CDR1 and CDR2 sequences are SQVTM and ANQGSEA. V gave up 2 bases and J gave up 0 bases, with 8 bases separating them. The CDR3 runs to 13 residues. The chain's CDR3 is CSVETGNSYEQYF. In nucleotides, the CDR3 is TGCAGCGTTGAAACAGGGAACTCCTACGAGCAGTACTTC.

The chain employs TRBV5-1 and TRBJ2-5; unclear D gene. Trimming took off 1 base at V and 4 bases at J, with 17 bases between the two ends. The CDR3 is 16 residues long. The V gene's germline CDR1 is SGHRS and CDR2 YFSETQ. The CDR3 reads CASSLSSSPFGETQYF. As DNA, the CDR3 is TGCGCCAGCAGCTTGAGTAGCAGCCCTTTCGGAGAGACCCAGTACTTC. Combining the CDR3 with reference TRBV5-1 and TRBJ2-5 gives the whole variable domain KAGVTQTPRYLIKTRGQQVTLSCSPISGHRSVSWYQQTPGQGLQFLFEYFSETQRNKGNFPGRFSGRQFSNSRSEMNVSTLELGDSALYLCASSLSSSPFGETQYFGPGTRLLVL.

The chain recombines TRBV7-2 with TRBJ2-7, with no clear D. This CDR3 is built from 14 residues. Trimming left V 5 bases short and J 2 bases short, with 13 bases between. Looked up from germline, CDR1 is SGHTA and CDR2 is FQGNSA. CDR3 nucleotide sequence: TGTGCCAGCAGCCCCCCTAACCCCCCCTACGAGCAGTACTTC. Residues: CASSPPNPPYEQYF.

The CDR3 DNA reads TGTGCCAGCAGTTTTCAGGGATGGCGAGAACCCCTCCACTTT. This encodes CASSFQGWREPLHF. The rearrangement uses TRBV6-5 and TRBJ1-6; a possible D gene is TRBD1 (5 bases). Germline CDR1 reads MNHEY; CDR2 reads SVGAGI. V gave up 4 bases and J gave up 12 bases, with 16 bases separating them. The CDR3 spans 14 residues.

The chain has TRBV7-2 and TRBJ2-2, with TRBD1 matching over 10 bases. The CDR3 has 15 amino acids. V was clipped by 5 bases and J by 4 bases; unmatched bases: 4. Per germline, CDR1 SGHTA and CDR2 FQGNSA. The CDR3 region is CASSLRDRGTGELFF. CDR3 nucleotides: TGTGCCAGCAGCCTCCGGGACAGGGGCACCGGGGAGCTGTTTTTT.

Comment on this clone: At the DNA level, this CDR3 is encoded by other sequences in the same sample as well. The chain recombines TRBV10-3 with TRBJ2-7; D might be TRBD1 (5 bases). The germline V gene has CDR1 ENHRY and CDR2 SYGVKD. CDR3 size: 13 residues. The V gene lost 4 bases and the J gene lost 4 bases, with 11 bases spanning the gap. Written as DNA, the CDR3 is TGTGCCATCAGTGGGGTTCAGGGTTACGAGCAGTACTTC. Amino acid sequence: CAISGVQGYEQYF.

The rearrangement uses TRBV5-4 and TRBJ2-7; 12 nucleotides align to TRBD2. V dropped 3 bases and J dropped 3; count of bases not matched to a gene: 7. CDR3 size: 16 residues. CDR1 and CDR2 from the germline V gene are SGHNT and YYREEE (reference sequence). The CDR3 region has the DNA TGTGCCAGCAGCTCCGGGACTAGCGGGCAAATCTACGAGCAGTACTTC. Translated: CASSSGTSGQIYEQYF.

The rearrangement uses TRBV7-6 and TRBJ2-7; 9 nucleotides align to TRBD1. This CDR3 has 15 residues. CDR1 is SGHVS, CDR2 FNYEAQ, per germline. The ends lost 4 bases at V and 7 bases at J; junction bases unmatched: 11. The CDR3 sequence: CASSWVQGAFGEQYF. CDR3 bases: TGTGCCAGCAGCTGGGTACAGGGGGCATTCGGGGAGCAGTACTTC. The full variable domain, its missing parts supplied by reference TRBV7-6 and TRBJ2-7, is GAGVSQSPRYKVTKRGQDVALRCDPISGHVSLYWYRQALGQGPEFLTYFNYEAQQDKSGLPNDRFSAERPEGSISTLTIQRTEQRDSAMYRCASSWVQGAFGEQYFGPGTRLTVT.

This clone was seen just once. The CDR3 nucleotides read TGTGCCAGCAGCCTTAGCGGGAGGGCCTGGAATGAGCAGTTCTTC. Translating gives CASSLSGRAWNEQFF. This chain connects TRBV7-9 to TRBJ2-1, with 11 bases matching TRBD2. This CDR3 has 15 residues. Germline trimming cut 5 bases from V and 7 bases from J; bases unmatched to any gene: 7. Germline V lookup: CDR1 SEHNR, CDR2 FQNEAQ (reference sequence).

The J gene is TRBJ2-3, the V gene TRBV5-1, with TRBD1 as a possible D gene (5 bases). V shed 5 bases and J shed 0 bases, with 13 bases lying between them. The CDR3 runs to 15 residues. The germline V gene has CDR1 SGHRS and CDR2 YFSETQ. CDR3 protein: CASSITGPSTDTQYF. In DNA form, the CDR3 reads TGCGCCAGCAGTATAACAGGCCCTAGCACAGATACGCAGTATTTT.

The chain uses TRBV29-1 and TRBJ2-3; TRBD1 might be the D (5 bases). V lost 6 bases and J 2 bases, leaving 15 bases between the germline ends. In germline, CDR1 is SQVTM, CDR2 ANQGSEA. The CDR3 contains 14 residues. CDR3 sequence reads: CSVAGHKNTDTQYF. Here the CDR3 DNA reads TGCAGCGTGGCCGGACATAAGAACACAGATACGCAGTATTTT.

The chain uses TRBV11-3 and TRBJ2-3, with 8 bases lining up with TRBD2. This CDR3 spans 17 amino acids. V gave up 4 bases and J gave up 6 bases; unmatched junction bases: 15. From germline, CDR1 is SGHNT and CDR2 YENEEA. CDR3 DNA sequence: TGTGCCAGCAGCTCTTACCCTACGGGAGGGCCGGTGGATACGCAGTATTTT. Its protein product is CASSSYPTGGPVDTQYF.

This clone showed up just a few times. The rearrangement uses TRBV27 and TRBJ2-3; 9 nucleotides align to TRBD2. V was clipped by 5 bases and J by 3 bases; unmatched bases: 12. This CDR3 region has 17 residues. Germline values: CDR1 MNHEY, CDR2 SMNVEV (reference sequence). In nucleotides, the CDR3 is TGTGCCAGCAGTCCCTCCCCCCTAGCGGGAAGGACAGATACGCAGTATTTT. This codes for CASSPSPLAGRTDTQYF.